The 7 T cell receptor beta chains below were found in one sample sequenced in a study of cytomegalovirus exposure and HLA in healthy donors. 60 Vbeta and 13 Jbeta primers were used in PCR. Clones were sequenced by immunoSEQ multiplex PCR, and TCRdb holds only the in-frame ones, with some missing. The sample holds 97,000 or so clones; 55% to 80% are singletons and the top ten take around 5%. The sequenced sample consisted of PBMCs. Receptors originate from a human donor in good health.

This clone appeared a single time. Other DNA sequences from this sample encode an identical CDR3 as well. V usage is TRBV6-5 and J usage is TRBJ2-7, with TRBD2 matching over 7 bases. CDR3 length equals 14 residues. Germline CDR1 is MNHEY and CDR2 is SVGAGI. Trimming removed 2 bases from V and 1 base from J; junction bases left unmatched: 2. This CDR3 is CASSYGGGSYEQYF. Here the CDR3 DNA reads TGTGCCAGCAGTTACGGGGGGGGTTCCTACGAGCAGTACTTC.

The rearrangement uses TRBV2 and TRBJ2-2; the D gene is possibly TRBD1 (6 bases). Per germline, CDR1 SNHLY and CDR2 FYNNEI. V shed 2 bases and J shed 8 bases, with 12 bases lying between them. The CDR3 is made up of 14 amino acids. The CDR3 region is CASSELGARGELFF. The CDR3 DNA follows: TGTGCCAGCAGTGAATTGGGGGCGCGGGGGGAGCTGTTTTTT.

The rearrangement uses TRBV4-1 and TRBJ1-5; 7 bases agree with TRBD1. In germline, CDR1 is MGHRA, CDR2 YSYEKL. This CDR3 is 14 amino acids long. With 5 bases clipped from V and 6 bases from J, the junction kept 7 bases outside the gene matches. The CDR3 loop is CASSETGIGQPQHF. As DNA, the CDR3 is TGCGCCAGCAGCGAGACAGGGATCGGTCAGCCCCAGCATTTT.

The CDR3, as DNA: TGTGCCTGGAGCCGGGACAGGGATTTCTTAAGCTCCTACGAGCAGTACTTC. Its translation is CAWSRDRDFLSSYEQYF. The V gene is TRBV30, the J gene TRBJ2-5; 9 bases are shared with TRBD1. The J call could be wrong; TRBJ2-7 is a better fit for the DNA end. The germline V gene encodes CDR1 GTSNPN and CDR2 SVGIG (reference sequence). The CDR3 contains 17 residues.

V and J are TRBV27 and TRBJ2-5; TRBD2 aligns across 7 bases. The CDR3 runs to 16 residues. From germline, CDR1 is MNHEY and CDR2 SMNVEV (reference sequence). J lost 4 bases, V lost 1 base, and 9 bases had no gene match. This CDR3 reads CASSLLGGGGGETQYF. CDR3 nucleotide sequence: TGTGCCAGCAGTTTATTGGGTGGGGGGGGTGGAGAGACCCAGTACTTC.

The chain joins TRBV2 to TRBJ2-1, with 13 bases lining up with TRBD2. The germline gives CDR1 SNHLY, CDR2 FYNNEI. The CDR3 has 15 amino acids. Germline trimming cut 6 bases from V and 7 bases from J; bases unmatched to any gene: 6. CDR3 sequence reads: CASRTGTSGMNEQFF. In nucleotides, the CDR3 is TGTGCCAGCAGGACCGGGACTAGCGGGATGAATGAGCAGTTCTTC.

This rearrangement joins TRBV30 to TRBJ1-2, with TRBD1 matching over 11 bases. The CDR3 runs to 15 residues. Trimming took 4 bases from V and 6 from J; bases not matched to a gene: 10. CDR1 is GTSNPN and CDR2 is SVGIG in the germline V gene (reference sequence). CDR3 amino acids: CAWTPGQGAGDGYTF. The CDR3 DNA follows: TGTGCCTGGACCCCCGGACAGGGGGCGGGAGATGGCTACACCTTC.